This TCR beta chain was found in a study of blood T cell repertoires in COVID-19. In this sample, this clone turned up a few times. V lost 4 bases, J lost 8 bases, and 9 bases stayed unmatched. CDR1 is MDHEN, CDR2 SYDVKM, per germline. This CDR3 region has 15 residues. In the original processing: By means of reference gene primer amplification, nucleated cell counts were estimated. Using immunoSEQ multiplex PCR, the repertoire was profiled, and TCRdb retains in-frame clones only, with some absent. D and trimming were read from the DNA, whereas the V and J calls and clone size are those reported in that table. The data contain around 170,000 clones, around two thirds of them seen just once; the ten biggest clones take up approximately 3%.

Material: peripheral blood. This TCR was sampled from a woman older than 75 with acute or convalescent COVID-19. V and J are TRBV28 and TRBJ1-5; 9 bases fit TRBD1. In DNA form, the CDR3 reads TGTGCCAGCAGTTCGGGGGGACAGGGTTTGGAGCCCCAGCATTTT. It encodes CASSSGGQGLEPQHF. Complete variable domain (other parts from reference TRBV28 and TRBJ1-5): DVKVTQSSRYLVKRTGEKVFLECVQDMDHENMFWYRQDPGLGLRLIYFSYDVKMKEKGDIPEGYSVSREKKERFSLILESASTNQTSMYLCASSSGGQGLEPQHFGDGTRLSIL.